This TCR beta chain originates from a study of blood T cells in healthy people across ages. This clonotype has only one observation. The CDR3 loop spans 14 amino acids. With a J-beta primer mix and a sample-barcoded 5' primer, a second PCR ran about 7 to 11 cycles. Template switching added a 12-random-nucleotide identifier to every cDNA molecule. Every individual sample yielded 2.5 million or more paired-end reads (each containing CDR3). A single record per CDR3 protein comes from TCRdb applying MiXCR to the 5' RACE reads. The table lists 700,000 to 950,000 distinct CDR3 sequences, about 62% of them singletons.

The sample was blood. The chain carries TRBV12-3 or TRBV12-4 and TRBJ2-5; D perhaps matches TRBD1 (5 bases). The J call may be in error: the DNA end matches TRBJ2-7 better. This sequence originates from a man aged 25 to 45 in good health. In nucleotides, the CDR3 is TGTGCCAGCAAGGGGTCGGGCCAAACCTACGAGCAGTACTTC. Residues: CASKGSGQTYEQYF.